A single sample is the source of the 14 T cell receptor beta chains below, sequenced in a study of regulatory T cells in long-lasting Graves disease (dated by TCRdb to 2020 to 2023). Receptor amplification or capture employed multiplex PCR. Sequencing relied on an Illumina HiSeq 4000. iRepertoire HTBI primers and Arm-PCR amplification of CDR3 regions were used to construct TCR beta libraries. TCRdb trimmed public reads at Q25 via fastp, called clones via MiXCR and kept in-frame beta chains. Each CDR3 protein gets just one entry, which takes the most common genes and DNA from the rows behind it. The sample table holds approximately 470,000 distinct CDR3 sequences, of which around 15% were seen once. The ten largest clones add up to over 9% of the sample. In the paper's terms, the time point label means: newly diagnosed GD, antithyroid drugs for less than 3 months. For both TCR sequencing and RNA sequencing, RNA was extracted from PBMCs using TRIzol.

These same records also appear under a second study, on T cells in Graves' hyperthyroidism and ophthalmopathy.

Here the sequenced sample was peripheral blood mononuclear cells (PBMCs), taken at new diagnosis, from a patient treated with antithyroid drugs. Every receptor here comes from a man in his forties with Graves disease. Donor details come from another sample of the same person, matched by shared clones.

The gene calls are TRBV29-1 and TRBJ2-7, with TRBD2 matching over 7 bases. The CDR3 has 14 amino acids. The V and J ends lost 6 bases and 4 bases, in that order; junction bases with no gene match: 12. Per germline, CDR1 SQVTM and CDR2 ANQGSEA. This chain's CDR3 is CSVQTGEGRYEQYF. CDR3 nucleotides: TGCAGCGTCCAAACGGGGGAGGGCCGGTACGAGCAGTACTTC.

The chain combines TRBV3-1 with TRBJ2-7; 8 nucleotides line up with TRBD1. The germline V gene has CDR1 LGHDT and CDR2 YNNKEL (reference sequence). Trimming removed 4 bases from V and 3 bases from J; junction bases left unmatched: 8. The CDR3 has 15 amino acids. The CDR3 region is CASSPLGQVVYEQYF. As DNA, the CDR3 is TGTGCCAGCAGCCCGCTGGGACAGGTCGTCTACGAGCAGTACTTC.

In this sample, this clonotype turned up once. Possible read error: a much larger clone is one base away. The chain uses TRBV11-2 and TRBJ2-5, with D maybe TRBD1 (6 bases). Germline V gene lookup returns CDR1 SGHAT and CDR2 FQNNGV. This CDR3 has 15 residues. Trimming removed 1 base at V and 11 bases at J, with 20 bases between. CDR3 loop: CASSLVVRGYNEQYF. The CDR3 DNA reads TGTGCCAGCAGCTTAGTTGTCAGGGGCTACAATGAGCAGTACTTC. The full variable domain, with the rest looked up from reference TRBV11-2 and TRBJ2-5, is EAGVAQSPRYKIIEKRQSVAFWCNPISGHATLYWYQQILGQGPKLLIQFQNNGVVDDSQLPKDRFSAERLKGVDSTLKIQPAKLEDSAVYLCASSLVVRGYNEQYFGPGTRLLVL.

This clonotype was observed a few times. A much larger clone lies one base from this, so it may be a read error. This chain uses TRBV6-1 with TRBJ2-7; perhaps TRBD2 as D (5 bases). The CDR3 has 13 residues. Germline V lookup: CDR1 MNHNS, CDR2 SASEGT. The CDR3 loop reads CTSSDQRSYEQYF. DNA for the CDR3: TGTACCAGCAGTGACCAGCGGTCCTACGAGCAGTACTTC.

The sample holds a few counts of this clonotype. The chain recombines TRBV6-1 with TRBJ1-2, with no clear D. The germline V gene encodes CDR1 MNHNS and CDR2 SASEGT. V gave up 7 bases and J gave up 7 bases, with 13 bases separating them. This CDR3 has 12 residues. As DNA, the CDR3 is TGTGCCAGCACAGAGAGCGAGTCTGGCTACACCTTC. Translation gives CASTESESGYTF.

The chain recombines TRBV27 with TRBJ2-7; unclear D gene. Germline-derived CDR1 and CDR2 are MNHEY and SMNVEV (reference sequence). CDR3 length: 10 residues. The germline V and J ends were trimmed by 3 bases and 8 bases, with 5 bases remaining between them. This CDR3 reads CASSFPQQYF. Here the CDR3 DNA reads TGTGCCAGCAGTTTCCCCCAGCAGTACTTC.

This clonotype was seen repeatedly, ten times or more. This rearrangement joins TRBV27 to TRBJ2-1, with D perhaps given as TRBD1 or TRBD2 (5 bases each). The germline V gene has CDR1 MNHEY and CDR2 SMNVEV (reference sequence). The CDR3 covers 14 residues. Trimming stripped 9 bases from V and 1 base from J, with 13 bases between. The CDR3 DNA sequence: TGTGCCAGTCAAACTTGGGGGTCCTACAATGAGCAGTTCTTC. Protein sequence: CASQTWGSYNEQFF.

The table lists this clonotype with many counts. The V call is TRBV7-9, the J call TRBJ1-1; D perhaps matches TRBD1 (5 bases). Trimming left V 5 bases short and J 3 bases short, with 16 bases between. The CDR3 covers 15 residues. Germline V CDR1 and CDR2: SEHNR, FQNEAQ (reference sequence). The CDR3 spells CASSISGRGYTEAFF. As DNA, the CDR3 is TGTGCCAGCAGCATTAGTGGCCGGGGGTACACTGAAGCTTTCTTT.

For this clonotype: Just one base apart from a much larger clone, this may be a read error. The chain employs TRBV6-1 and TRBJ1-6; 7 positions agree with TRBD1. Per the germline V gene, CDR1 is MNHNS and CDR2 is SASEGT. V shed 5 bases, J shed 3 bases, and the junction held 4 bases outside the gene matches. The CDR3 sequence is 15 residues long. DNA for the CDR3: TGTGCCAGCAGTACCCGGGACAGCTATAATTCACCCCTCCACTTT. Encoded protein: CASSTRDSYNSPLHF.

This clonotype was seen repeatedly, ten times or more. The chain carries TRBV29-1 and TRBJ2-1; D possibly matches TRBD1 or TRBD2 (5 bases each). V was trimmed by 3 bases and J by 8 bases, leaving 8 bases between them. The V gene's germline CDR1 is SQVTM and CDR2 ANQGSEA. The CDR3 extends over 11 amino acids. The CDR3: CSVDRDDEQFF. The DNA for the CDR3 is TGCAGCGTTGACAGGGACGATGAGCAGTTCTTC.

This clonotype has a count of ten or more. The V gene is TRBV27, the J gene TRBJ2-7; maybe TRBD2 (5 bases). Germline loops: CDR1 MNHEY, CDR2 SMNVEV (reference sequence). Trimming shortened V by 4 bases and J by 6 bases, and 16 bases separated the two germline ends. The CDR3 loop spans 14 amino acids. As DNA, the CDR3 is TGTGCCAGCAGTTCCCCTAGCTTAGCGAGCGAGCAGTACTTC. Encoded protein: CASSSPSLASEQYF.

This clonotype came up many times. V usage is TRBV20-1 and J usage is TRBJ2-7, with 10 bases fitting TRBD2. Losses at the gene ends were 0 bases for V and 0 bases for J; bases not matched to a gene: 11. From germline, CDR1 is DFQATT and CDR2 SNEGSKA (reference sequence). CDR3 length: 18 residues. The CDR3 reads CSARDKAELAGSSYEQYF. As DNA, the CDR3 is TGCAGTGCTAGAGATAAGGCAGAACTAGCGGGAAGCTCCTACGAGCAGTACTTC.

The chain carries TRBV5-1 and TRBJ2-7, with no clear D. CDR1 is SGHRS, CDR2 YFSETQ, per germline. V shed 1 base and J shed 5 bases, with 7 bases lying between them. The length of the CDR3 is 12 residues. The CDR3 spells CASSLTTNEQYF. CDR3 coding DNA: TGCGCCAGCAGCTTGACTACGAACGAGCAGTACTTC.

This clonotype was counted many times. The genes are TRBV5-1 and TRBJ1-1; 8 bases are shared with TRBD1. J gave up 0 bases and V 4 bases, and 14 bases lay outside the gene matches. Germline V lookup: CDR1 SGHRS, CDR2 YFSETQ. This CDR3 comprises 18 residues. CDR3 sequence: CASSPVRTGLAMNTEAFF. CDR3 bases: TGCGCCAGCAGCCCTGTGCGGACAGGGCTGGCTATGAACACTGAAGCTTTCTTT.